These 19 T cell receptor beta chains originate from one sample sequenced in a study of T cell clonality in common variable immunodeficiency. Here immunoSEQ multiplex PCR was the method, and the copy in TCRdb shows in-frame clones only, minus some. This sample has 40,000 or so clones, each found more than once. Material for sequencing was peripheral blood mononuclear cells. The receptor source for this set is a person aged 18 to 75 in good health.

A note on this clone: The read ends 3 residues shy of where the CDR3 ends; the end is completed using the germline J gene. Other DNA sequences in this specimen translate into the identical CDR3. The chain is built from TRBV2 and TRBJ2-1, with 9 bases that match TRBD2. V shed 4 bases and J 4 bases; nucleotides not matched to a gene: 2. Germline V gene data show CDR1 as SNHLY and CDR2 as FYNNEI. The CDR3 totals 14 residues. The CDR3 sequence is CASSGLAGYNEQFF. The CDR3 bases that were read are TGTGCCAGCAGTGGCCTAGCGGGGTACAATGAG. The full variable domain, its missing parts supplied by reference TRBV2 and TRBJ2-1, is EPEVTQTPSHQVTQMGQEVILRCVPISNHLYFYWYRQILGQKVEFLVSFYNNEISEKSEIFDDQFSVERPDGSNFTLKIRSTKLEDSAMYFCASSGLAGYNEQFFGPGTRLTVL.

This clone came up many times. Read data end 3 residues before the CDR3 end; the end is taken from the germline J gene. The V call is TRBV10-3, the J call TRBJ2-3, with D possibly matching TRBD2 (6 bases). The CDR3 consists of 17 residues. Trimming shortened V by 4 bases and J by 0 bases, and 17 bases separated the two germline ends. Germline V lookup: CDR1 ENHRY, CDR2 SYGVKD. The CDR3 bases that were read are TGTGCCATCAGTGGTCCAGGGAGGTCCGCTAGCACAGATACG. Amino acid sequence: CAISGPGRSASTDT. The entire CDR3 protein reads CAISGPGRSASTDTQYF.

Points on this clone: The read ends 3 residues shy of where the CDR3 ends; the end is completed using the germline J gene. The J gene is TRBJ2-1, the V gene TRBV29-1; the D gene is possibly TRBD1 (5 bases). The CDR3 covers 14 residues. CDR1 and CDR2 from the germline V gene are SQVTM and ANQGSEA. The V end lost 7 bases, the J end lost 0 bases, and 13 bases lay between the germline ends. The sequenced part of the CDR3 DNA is TGCAGCGGAGGACACGCGAGCTCCTACAATGAG. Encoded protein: CSGGHASSYNE. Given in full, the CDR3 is CSGGHASSYNEQFF.

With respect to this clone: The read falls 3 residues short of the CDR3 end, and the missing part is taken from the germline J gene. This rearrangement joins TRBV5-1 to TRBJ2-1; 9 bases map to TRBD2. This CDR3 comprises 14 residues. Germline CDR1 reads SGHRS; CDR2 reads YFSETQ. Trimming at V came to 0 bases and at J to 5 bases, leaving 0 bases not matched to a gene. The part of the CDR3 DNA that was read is TGCGCCAGCAGCTTGGGACTAGCGGACAATGAG. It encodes CASSLGLADNE. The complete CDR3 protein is CASSLGLADNEQFF.

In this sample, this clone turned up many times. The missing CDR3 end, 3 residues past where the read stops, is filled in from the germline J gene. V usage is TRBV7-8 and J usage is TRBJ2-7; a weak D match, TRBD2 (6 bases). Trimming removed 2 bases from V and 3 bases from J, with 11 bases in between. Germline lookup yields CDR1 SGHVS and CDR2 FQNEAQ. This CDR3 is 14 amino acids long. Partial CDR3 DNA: TGTGCCAGCAGCTTACGGGACTCAAACTACGAG. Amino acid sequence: CASSLRDSNYE. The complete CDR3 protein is CASSLRDSNYEQYF. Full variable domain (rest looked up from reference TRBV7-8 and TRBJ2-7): GAGVSQSPRYKVAKRGQDVALRCDPISGHVSLFWYQQALGQGPEFLTYFQNEAQLDKSGLPSDRFFAERPEGSVSTLKIQRTQQEDSAVYLCASSLRDSNYEQYFGPGTRLTVT.

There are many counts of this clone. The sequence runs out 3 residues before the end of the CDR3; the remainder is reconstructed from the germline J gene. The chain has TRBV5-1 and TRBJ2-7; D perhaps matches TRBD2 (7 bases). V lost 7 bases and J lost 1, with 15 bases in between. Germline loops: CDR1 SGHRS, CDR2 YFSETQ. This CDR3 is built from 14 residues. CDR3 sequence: CASSSGGRSYEQYF. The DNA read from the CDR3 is TGCGCCAGCTCATCGGGGGGCAGGTCCTACGAG.

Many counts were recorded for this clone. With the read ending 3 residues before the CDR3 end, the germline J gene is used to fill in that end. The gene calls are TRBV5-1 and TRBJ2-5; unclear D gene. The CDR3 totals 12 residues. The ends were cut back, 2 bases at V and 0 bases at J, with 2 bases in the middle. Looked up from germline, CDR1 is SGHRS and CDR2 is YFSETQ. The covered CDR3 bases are TGCGCCAGCAGCTTCGACCAAGAGACC. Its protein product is CASSFDQET. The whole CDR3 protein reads CASSFDQETQYF.

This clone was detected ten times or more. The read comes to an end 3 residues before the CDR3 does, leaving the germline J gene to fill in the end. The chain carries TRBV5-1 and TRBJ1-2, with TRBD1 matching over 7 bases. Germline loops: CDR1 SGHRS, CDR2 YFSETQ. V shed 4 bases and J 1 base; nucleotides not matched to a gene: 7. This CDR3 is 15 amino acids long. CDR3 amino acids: CASSGGQVINYGYTF. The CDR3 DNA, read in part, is TGCGCCAGCAGCGGAGGACAGGTGATTAACTATGGC.

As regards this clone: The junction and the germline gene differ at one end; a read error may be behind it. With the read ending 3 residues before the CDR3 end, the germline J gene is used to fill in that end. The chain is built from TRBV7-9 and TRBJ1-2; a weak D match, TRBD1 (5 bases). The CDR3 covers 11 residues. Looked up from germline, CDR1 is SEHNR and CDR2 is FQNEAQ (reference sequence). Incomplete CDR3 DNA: TGTTCCAGCAGCTTAGGACAAGGC. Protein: CSSSLGQG. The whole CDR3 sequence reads CSSSLGQGYTF.

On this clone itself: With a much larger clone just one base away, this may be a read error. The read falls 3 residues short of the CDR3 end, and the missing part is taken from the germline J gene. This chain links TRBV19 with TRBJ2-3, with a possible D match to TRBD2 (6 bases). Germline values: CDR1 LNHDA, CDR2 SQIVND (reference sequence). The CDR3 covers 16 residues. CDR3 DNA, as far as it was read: TGTGCCAGTAGTACCCTAGCGCAGGGAAACTATCAGCCG. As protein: CASSTLAQGNYQP. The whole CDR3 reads CASSTLAQGNYQPQYF.

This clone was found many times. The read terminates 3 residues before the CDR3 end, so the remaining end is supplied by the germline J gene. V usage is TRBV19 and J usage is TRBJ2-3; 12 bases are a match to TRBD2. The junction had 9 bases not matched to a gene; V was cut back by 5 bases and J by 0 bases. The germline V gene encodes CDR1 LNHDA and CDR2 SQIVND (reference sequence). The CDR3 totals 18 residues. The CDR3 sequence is CASSLGRTSGTSTDTQYF. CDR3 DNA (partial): TGTGCCAGTAGTTTAGGCCGGACTAGCGGGACTAGCACAGATACG.

The CDR3 here is CASSIPQSGGNGEQFF. Partial CDR3 DNA: TGCGCCAGCAGCATACCCCAAAGCGGGGGGAACGGTGAG. This chain links TRBV5-1 with TRBJ2-1; 9 bases line up with TRBD2. The read terminates 3 residues ahead of where the CDR3 ends, so the germline J gene completes it. Per the germline V gene, CDR1 is SGHRS and CDR2 is YFSETQ. V lost 4 bases, J lost 9 bases, and 14 bases stayed unmatched. The CDR3 is made up of 16 amino acids. Variable domain in full (rest from reference TRBV5-1 and TRBJ2-1): KAGVTQTPRYLIKTRGQQVTLSCSPISGHRSVSWYQQTPGQGLQFLFEYFSETQRNKGNFPGRFSGRQFSNSRSEMNVSTLELGDSALYLCASSIPQSGGNGEQFFGPGTRLTVL.

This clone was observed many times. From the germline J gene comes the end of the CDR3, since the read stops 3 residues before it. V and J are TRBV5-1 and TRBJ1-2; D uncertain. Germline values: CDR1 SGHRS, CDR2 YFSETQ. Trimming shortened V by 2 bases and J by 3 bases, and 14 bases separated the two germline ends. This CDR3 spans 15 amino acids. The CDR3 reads CASSFSTGLDYGYTF. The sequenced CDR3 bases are TGCGCCAGCAGCTTCTCGACGGGTTTAGACTATGGC.

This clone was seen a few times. The part of the CDR3 DNA that was read is TGTGCCAGCAGCAGACGGCGGGAGTTCCAAGAGACC. This sequence encodes CASSRRREFQET. The whole CDR3 protein is CASSRRREFQETYTF. V and J are TRBV7-8 and TRBJ1-2; no definite D call. The read finishes 3 residues shy of the CDR3 end, and the germline J gene is used to complete it. The CDR3 runs 15 residues. Germline V gene sequence: CDR1 SGHVS, CDR2 FQNEAQ.

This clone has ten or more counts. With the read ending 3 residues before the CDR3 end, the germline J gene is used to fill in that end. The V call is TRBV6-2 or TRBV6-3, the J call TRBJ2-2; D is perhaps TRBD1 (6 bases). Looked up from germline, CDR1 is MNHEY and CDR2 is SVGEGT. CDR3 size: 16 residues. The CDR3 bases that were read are TGTGCCAGCAGTAAAGGACAGACTGCAACTAATGAAAAG. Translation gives CASSKGQTATNEK. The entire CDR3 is CASSKGQTATNEKLFF.

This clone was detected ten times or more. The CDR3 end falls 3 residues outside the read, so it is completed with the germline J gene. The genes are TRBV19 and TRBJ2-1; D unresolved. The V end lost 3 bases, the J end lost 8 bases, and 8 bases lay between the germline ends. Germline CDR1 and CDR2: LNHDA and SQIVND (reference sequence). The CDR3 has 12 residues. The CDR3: CASSIPPYEQFF. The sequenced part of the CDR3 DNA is TGTGCCAGTAGTATCCCCCCCTATGAG.

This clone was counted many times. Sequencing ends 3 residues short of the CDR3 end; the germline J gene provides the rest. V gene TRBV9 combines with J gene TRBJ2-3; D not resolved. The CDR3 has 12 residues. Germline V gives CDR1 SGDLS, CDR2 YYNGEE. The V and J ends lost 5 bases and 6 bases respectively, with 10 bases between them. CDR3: CASRSREDTQYF. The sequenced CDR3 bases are TGTGCCAGCAGGAGCCGCGAGGATACG.

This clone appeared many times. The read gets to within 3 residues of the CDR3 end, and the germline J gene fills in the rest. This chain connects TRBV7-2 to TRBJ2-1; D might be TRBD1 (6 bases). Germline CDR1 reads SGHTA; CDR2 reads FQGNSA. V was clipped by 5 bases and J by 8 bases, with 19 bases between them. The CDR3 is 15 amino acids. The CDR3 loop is CASSGRDKLLDEQFF. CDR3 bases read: TGTGCCAGCAGCGGACGGGACAAACTACTAGATGAG. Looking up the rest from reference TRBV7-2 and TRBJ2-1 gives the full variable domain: GAGVSQSPSNKVTEKGKDVELRCDPISGHTALYWYRQSLGQGLEFLIYFQGNSAPDKSGLPSDRFSAERTGGSVSTLTIQRTQQEDSAVYLCASSGRDKLLDEQFFGPGTRLTVL.

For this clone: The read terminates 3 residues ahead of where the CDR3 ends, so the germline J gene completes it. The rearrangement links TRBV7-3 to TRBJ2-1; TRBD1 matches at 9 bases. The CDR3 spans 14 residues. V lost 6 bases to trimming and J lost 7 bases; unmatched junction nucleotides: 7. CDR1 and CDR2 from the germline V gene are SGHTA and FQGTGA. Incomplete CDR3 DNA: TGTGCCAGCAGTAAGGACAGGGGTCGAAATGAG. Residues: CASSKDRGRNE. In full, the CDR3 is CASSKDRGRNEQFF.